This TCR beta chain stems from a study of CD4 T cells in relation to SARS-CoV-2 and coronaviruses. As to this clone: The antigen remains undetermined.

Measured with immunoSEQ multiplex PCR; TCRdb has only the in-frame clones, and not every one. The data show tens of thousands of clones, 68% seen once. Unexposed donor CD4+ T cells date from 2011-2018, before the COVID-19 pandemic. CD4+ T cells were isolated from the cells after about 11 days of culture. The CDR3 contains 14 residues. V shed 6 bases and J shed 0 bases, with 11 bases lying between them. Germline CDR1 SGHDN, CDR2 FVKESK. The source is a human donor in good health. Sequenced material: CD4+ T cells from PBMCs, cultured in vitro. The V and J genes are TRBV14 and TRBJ1-2; the D is unclear. The DNA for the CDR3 is TGTGCCAGCAGGGTTTCCGGTTCTAACTATGGCTACACCTTC. Protein: CASRVSGSNYGYTF.